A single sample gave rise to the 23 T cell receptor beta chains below, sequenced in a study of shared clonotypes between healthy human individuals (dated by TCRdb to the early 2020s). Libraries came from the immunoSEQ multiplex PCR assay. This immuneACCESS table, as held by TCRdb, lists in-frame sequences with V and J called but not all clones. Of the missing ones, under half trace to an unresolved V gene in checked studies; the others have no known cause. The sample contains around 600,000 clones, around 95% of them found a single time. Jointly, the top ten make up 0.11% of the sample. For the CD8 naive samples, CD45RO-negative cells were positively selected for CCR7, yielding a CD45RA+CCR7+ population from which TemRA cells were excluded. Sequenced: naive CD8+ T cells sorted from blood. The label giving this sample's cell subset or site can be read as: CD45RA+CCR7+. These receptors came from a woman aged 30 to 39 in good health.

The CDR3 loop is CASRVTGGSYGYTF. CDR3 bases: TGTGCCAGCAGAGTAACAGGGGGGTCCTATGGCTACACCTTC. This chain links TRBV27 with TRBJ1-2; 8 bases align to TRBD1. The germline V gene encodes CDR1 MNHEY and CDR2 SMNVEV (reference sequence). CDR3 size: 14 residues. Germline trimming cut 6 bases from V and 4 bases from J; bases unmatched to any gene: 7.

The chain carries TRBV4-1 and TRBJ2-3; D possibly corresponds to TRBD2 (6 bases). The V gene lost 0 bases and the J gene lost 6 bases, with 13 bases spanning the gap. Germline V gene data show CDR1 as MGHRA and CDR2 as YSYEKL. This CDR3 spans 15 amino acids. The CDR3 spells CASSQEVALADTQYF. CDR3 DNA sequence: TGCGCCAGCAGCCAAGAAGTAGCACTAGCTGATACGCAGTATTTT.

The chain combines TRBV13 with TRBJ1-3; no reliable D call. The germline V gene encodes CDR1 PRHDT and CDR2 FYEKMQ (reference sequence). The ends were cut back, 0 bases at V and 0 bases at J, with 9 bases in the middle. This CDR3 spans 16 amino acids. The CDR3 spells CASSLGFRFSGNTIYF. The DNA for the CDR3 is TGTGCCAGCAGCTTAGGTTTTCGCTTCTCTGGAAACACCATATATTTT.

The count of this clone is one. The rearrangement uses TRBV19 and TRBJ1-1; D not certain. With 5 bases removed from V and 1 base from J, the gap between germline ends came to 8 bases. This CDR3 is 13 amino acids long. CDR1 and CDR2 from the germline V gene are LNHDA and SQIVND (reference sequence). This CDR3 reads CASSLPQNTEAFF. As DNA, the CDR3 is TGTGCCAGTAGTCTTCCCCAGAACACTGAAGCTTTCTTT.

The CDR3 DNA sequence: TGTGCCAGCAGCTGGGCGTCGGTTGGTGGCTACACCTTC. Residues: CASSWASVGGYTF. The chain links TRBV7-9 to TRBJ1-2; D is unclear. The CDR3 extends over 13 amino acids. With 4 bases removed from V and 7 bases from J, the gap between germline ends came to 13 bases. Germline-derived CDR1 and CDR2 are SEHNR and FQNEAQ (reference sequence). Based on the CDR3 plus reference TRBV7-9 and TRBJ1-2, the full variable domain is DTGVSQNPRHKITKRGQNVTFRCDPISEHNRLYWYRQTLGQGPEFLTYFQNEAQLEKSRLLSDRFSAERPKGSFSTLEIQRTEQGDSAMYLCASSWASVGGYTFGSGTRLTVV.

The genes are TRBV19 and TRBJ2-7; possible D gene TRBD1, 5 bases. Deletions cut 3 bases from V and 0 bases from J, with 12 bases between. CDR1 LNHDA and CDR2 SQIVND come from the germline V gene (reference sequence). The length of the CDR3 is 15 residues. The CDR3 region is CASSIRGPSSYEQYF. The CDR3 DNA reads as TGTGCCAGTAGTATTAGGGGCCCGAGCTCCTACGAGCAGTACTTC.

Here the CDR3 reads CSVVLPGGRAPNEQFF. For the CDR3, the DNA is TGCAGCGTTGTTTTACCGGGCGGGAGGGCCCCGAATGAGCAGTTCTTC. This sequence joins TRBV29-1 and TRBJ2-1; the match to TRBD2 covers 9 bases. CDR1 is SQVTM, CDR2 ANQGSEA, per germline. J gave up 7 bases and V 4 bases, and 14 bases lay outside the gene matches. The CDR3 covers 16 residues.

The chain has TRBV16 and TRBJ2-7; no reliable D call. V lost 4 bases and J 4 bases, leaving 20 bases between the germline ends. This CDR3 comprises 16 residues. Looked up from germline, CDR1 is KGHSY and CDR2 is FQNENV. The CDR3 bases are TGTGCCAGCAGCCCGCGTAGTGTTGGGCCAGCATACGAGCAGTACTTC. It translates to CASSPRSVGPAYEQYF.

The CDR3: CASSTQPGQGEETQYF. CDR3 bases: TGCGCCAGCAGCACACAACCCGGACAGGGAGAAGAGACCCAGTACTTC. The rearrangement joins TRBV4-1 to TRBJ2-5, with 8 bases matching TRBD1. V trimming: 5 bases; J trimming: 3 bases; junction bases outside the gene matches: 11. Per germline, CDR1 MGHRA and CDR2 YSYEKL. This CDR3 has 16 residues.

The V gene is TRBV10-3, the J gene TRBJ1-1, with a tentative D call TRBD1 (6 bases). Trimming took 2 bases from V and 1 from J, leaving 11 bases between them. This CDR3 contains 15 residues. Germline loops: CDR1 ENHRY, CDR2 SYGVKD. The CDR3, as DNA: TGTGCCATCAGTGAGCCGGCAGGGGAGAACACTGAAGCTTTCTTT. Residues: CAISEPAGENTEAFF.

The genes are TRBV4-1 and TRBJ2-7; D gene uncertain. Trimming removed 0 bases from V and 2 bases from J, with 14 bases in between. The CDR3 has 16 residues. The germline CDR1 and CDR2 sequences are MGHRA and YSYEKL. CDR3 coding DNA: TGCGCCAGCAGCCAAGAGGCAGGAACGATGACCTACGAGCAGTACTTC. This gives the protein CASSQEAGTMTYEQYF.

V and J are TRBV5-4 and TRBJ2-7, with TRBD1 matching 8 bases. From germline, CDR1 is SGHNT and CDR2 YYREEE (reference sequence). The CDR3 is 14 amino acids. Trimming at V came to 7 bases and at J to 2 bases, leaving 8 bases not matched to a gene. The CDR3 reads CASSGQGPTYEQYF. In nucleotides, the CDR3 is TGTGCCAGCTCAGGACAGGGACCGACCTACGAGCAGTACTTC.

About this clone: At the DNA level, this CDR3 is encoded by other sequences in the same sample as well. The chain joins TRBV13 to TRBJ1-2, with D maybe TRBD1 (6 bases). CDR1 is PRHDT, CDR2 FYEKMQ, per germline (reference sequence). V was shortened by 0 bases and J by 4 bases, with 6 bases between the two germline ends. The CDR3 is 13 amino acids. CDR3 loop: CASSLGGGYGYTF. DNA for the CDR3: TGTGCCAGCAGCTTAGGAGGGGGCTATGGCTACACCTTC.

The chain carries TRBV19 and TRBJ1-1; 7 bases are a match to TRBD1. The trim removed 3 bases at V and 5 bases at J, leaving 6 bases unmatched. Germline CDR1 and CDR2: LNHDA and SQIVND (reference sequence). The CDR3 contains 14 residues. CDR3 in DNA: TGTGCCAGTAGTATGACAGGGCTGGGGACTGAAGCTTTCTTT. The encoded protein is CASSMTGLGTEAFF.

This clone occurred once. The V and J genes are TRBV7-2 and TRBJ2-7; no definite D call. The CDR3 is 14 residues long. Germline CDR1 is SGHTA and CDR2 is FQGNSA. Trimming pared 1 base from V and 4 bases from J, leaving 11 bases between. CDR3 protein: CASSLDPGPYEQYF. As DNA, the CDR3 is TGTGCCAGCAGCTTAGATCCCGGCCCGTACGAGCAGTACTTC.

This sequence joins TRBV7-8 and TRBJ2-5, with 9 bases identical to TRBD1. With the DNA end fitting TRBJ2-7 better, the J assignment may be wrong. The CDR3 has 15 amino acids. CDR1 SGHVS and CDR2 FQNEAQ come from the germline V gene. The CDR3 loop reads CASSSGTGPSYEQYF. DNA of the CDR3: TGTGCCAGCAGCTCAGGGACAGGGCCCTCCTACGAGCAGTACTTC.

About this clone itself: The sample carries other DNA sequences with the same CDR3. This chain links TRBV5-6 with TRBJ1-1, with D hard to call. V lost 1 base to trimming and J lost 2 bases, with 9 bases between them. Germline V gene lookup returns CDR1 SGHDT and CDR2 YYEEEE. The CDR3 loop spans 14 amino acids. The CDR3 sequence: CASSLSRGNTEAFF. CDR3 bases: TGTGCCAGCAGCTTGTCGCGTGGAAACACTGAAGCTTTCTTT.

V and J are TRBV28 and TRBJ2-7; maybe TRBD2 (5 bases). V dropped 4 bases and J dropped 5 bases, with 15 bases sitting between them. This CDR3 is built from 14 residues. The germline V gene encodes CDR1 MDHEN and CDR2 SYDVKM. This CDR3 reads CASSSPTEGDEQYF. The CDR3 nucleotides read TGTGCCAGCAGTTCCCCGACCGAGGGTGACGAGCAGTACTTC.

With respect to this clone: The identical CDR3 is also encoded by other nucleotide sequences in the sample. The chain has TRBV5-6 and TRBJ2-7; TRBD2 matches 10 bases. CDR3 length: 15 amino acids. CDR1 and CDR2 from the germline V gene are SGHDT and YYEEEE. Trimming removed 0 bases from V and 4 bases from J; junction bases left unmatched: 4. CDR3 sequence reads: CASSLGLAGVYEQYF. CDR3 DNA: TGTGCCAGCAGCTTGGGACTAGCGGGTGTATACGAGCAGTACTTC.

The rearrangement links TRBV28 to TRBJ2-2, with D perhaps matching TRBD2 (6 bases). V lost 4 bases and J 0 bases, leaving 12 bases between the germline ends. Germline CDR1 MDHEN, CDR2 SYDVKM. This CDR3 spans 16 amino acids. CDR3 region: CASSWGVPTNTGELFF. DNA for the CDR3: TGTGCCAGCAGTTGGGGGGTACCAACGAACACCGGGGAGCTGTTTTTT.

The rearrangement links TRBV27 to TRBJ2-7; the match to TRBD2 covers 8 bases. The CDR3 sequence is 14 residues long. Trimming cost V 3 bases and J 6 bases; bases outside gene matches: 7. Looked up from germline, CDR1 is MNHEY and CDR2 is SMNVEV (reference sequence). CDR3 bases: TGTGCCAGCAGTTTCGGGACTAGAACTAGCGAGCAGTACTTC. The encoded protein is CASSFGTRTSEQYF.

The V gene is TRBV5-5, the J gene TRBJ2-1; 7 bases agree with TRBD2. This CDR3 comprises 18 residues. After removal of 4 bases from V and 0 bases from J, the junction contained 13 bases not matched to a gene. CDR1 and CDR2 (germline): SGHKS, YYEKEE (reference sequence). The CDR3 sequence is CASSPDSGTIFSYNEQFF. The DNA for the CDR3 is TGTGCCAGCAGCCCGGATTCCGGGACTATCTTCTCCTACAATGAGCAGTTCTTC. The full variable domain, with the rest looked up from reference TRBV5-5 and TRBJ2-1, is DAGVTQSPTHLIKTRGQQVTLRCSPISGHKSVSWYQQVLGQGPQFIFQYYEKEERGRGNFPDRFSARQFPNYSSELNVNALLLGDSALYLCASSPDSGTIFSYNEQFFGPGTRLTVL.

In its sample, this clone was seen a few times. The chain carries TRBV2 and TRBJ1-2, with D possibly being TRBD1 (5 bases). Germline V lookup: CDR1 SNHLY, CDR2 FYNNEI. This CDR3 contains 12 residues. V lost 5 bases, J lost 8 bases, and 12 bases lay in between. CDR3 in DNA: TGTGCCAGCAGTAACGATGGGGGAGGCTACACCTTC. Translation: CASSNDGGGYTF.